The 27 T cell receptor beta chains reported below all come from one sample, sequenced in a study of cytomegalovirus exposure and HLA in healthy donors. This PCR relied on a set of 60 Vbeta primers and 13 Jbeta primers. The repertoire was sequenced with immunoSEQ multiplex PCR; TCRdb's copy has only in-frame clones and lacks some. The table includes about 180,000 clones, roughly 75% detected once. Sample: PBMCs. The receptors stem from a woman in her 30s in good health and CMV-seronegative.

This chain uses TRBV19 with TRBJ2-5; TRBD2 matches 9 bases. This CDR3 has 15 amino acids. The V gene end was trimmed by 5 bases and the J gene end by 10 bases; junction bases not matched to a gene: 14. The germline CDR1 and CDR2 sequences are LNHDA and SQIVND (reference sequence). CDR3 region: CASSAARAGGSFQYF. CDR3 DNA sequence: TGTGCCAGTAGTGCGGCAAGAGCGGGGGGTAGTTTCCAGTACTTC.

The chain carries TRBV15 and TRBJ1-1; tentatively, D is TRBD1 (6 bases). Trimming removed 2 bases from V and 5 bases from J, with 12 bases in between. Germline CDR1 reads LNHNV; CDR2 reads YYDKDF (reference sequence). The CDR3 contains 14 residues. CDR3: CATSRNRGNTEAFF. The DNA of the CDR3 is TGTGCCACCAGCAGAAATAGGGGGAATACTGAAGCTTTCTTT.

The rearrangement links TRBV29-1 to TRBJ1-2, with no clear D. The length of the CDR3 is 11 residues. The V and J ends lost 7 bases and 7 bases respectively, with 13 bases between them. Germline CDR1 is SQVTM and CDR2 is ANQGSEA. The CDR3 sequence is CSAGGNVGYTF. The CDR3 DNA reads TGCAGCGCCGGCGGCAATGTTGGCTACACCTTC.

V is TRBV5-1 and J is TRBJ2-1; 7 positions agree with TRBD1. CDR3 length: 15 amino acids. CDR1 SGHRS and CDR2 YFSETQ come from the germline V gene. The ends lost 4 bases at V and 3 bases at J; junction bases unmatched: 7. The CDR3 loop reads CASSPTGALYNEQFF. CDR3 DNA sequence: TGCGCCAGCAGCCCAACAGGGGCACTCTACAATGAGCAGTTCTTC. The full variable domain, its missing parts supplied by reference TRBV5-1 and TRBJ2-1, is KAGVTQTPRYLIKTRGQQVTLSCSPISGHRSVSWYQQTPGQGLQFLFEYFSETQRNKGNFPGRFSGRQFSNSRSEMNVSTLELGDSALYLCASSPTGALYNEQFFGPGTRLTVL.

The V and J genes are TRBV2 and TRBJ1-1; a possible D gene is TRBD1 (5 bases). Per the germline V gene, CDR1 is SNHLY and CDR2 is FYNNEI. The CDR3 contains 14 residues. V shed 2 bases and J shed 1 base, with 8 bases lying between them. CDR3 nucleotides: TGTGCCAGCAGTGAAATAAGGGGGAACACTGAAGCTTTCTTT. Translated, it gives CASSEIRGNTEAFF.

The chain employs TRBV19 and TRBJ1-4, with a weak D call TRBD1 (5 bases). Germline assignment: CDR1 LNHDA and CDR2 SQIVND (reference sequence). The CDR3 is 14 residues long. The V and J ends lost 7 bases and 7 bases respectively, with 16 bases between them. CDR3 DNA sequence: TGTGCCAGTACCCCCCGGGGGGTGGCTGAAAAACTGTTTTTT. This sequence encodes CASTPRGVAEKLFF.

This clone was found a few times. This rearrangement joins TRBV19 to TRBJ1-1, with no clear D. The CDR3 runs 16 residues. Trimming cost V 1 base and J 4 bases, with 16 bases left between them. From germline, CDR1 is LNHDA and CDR2 SQIVND (reference sequence). The CDR3 sequence: CASSIGPAGLGTEAFF. As DNA, the CDR3 is TGTGCCAGTAGTATAGGGCCCGCAGGACTGGGCACTGAAGCTTTCTTT.

Only one count was recorded for this clone. This rearrangement joins TRBV6-1 to TRBJ1-5; D gene unclear. Trimming shortened V by 1 base and J by 0 bases, and 19 bases separated the two germline ends. The CDR3 loop spans 19 amino acids. CDR1 and CDR2 (germline): MNHNS, SASEGT. This chain's CDR3 is CASSEGRREGFYSNQPQHF. In DNA form, the CDR3 reads TGTGCCAGCAGTGAAGGGAGGAGGGAAGGCTTTTATAGCAATCAGCCCCAGCATTTT.

The rearrangement links TRBV28 to TRBJ2-2; 8 nucleotides agree with TRBD2. The CDR3 length is 15 residues. Germline CDR1 MDHEN, CDR2 SYDVKM. V was clipped by 7 bases and J by 5 bases; unmatched bases: 9. Here the CDR3 DNA reads TGTGCCAGCACCCCCAGCGGGGGCTGGACCGGGGAGCTGTTTTTT. Translated, it gives CASTPSGGWTGELFF.

The genes are TRBV7-3 and TRBJ2-5, with D possibly being TRBD1 (6 bases). Trimming shortened V by 5 bases and J by 0 bases, and 10 bases separated the two germline ends. Germline V CDR1 and CDR2: SGHTA, FQGTGA. This CDR3 region has 14 residues. CDR3 protein: CASSPGTNQETQYF. CDR3 DNA sequence: TGTGCCAGCAGCCCCGGGACAAACCAAGAGACCCAGTACTTC.

The CDR3 bases are TGTGCCAGCAGCCAAGGGACAGGGTTGAACTATGGCTACACCTTC. This codes for CASSQGTGLNYGYTF. The chain recombines TRBV14 with TRBJ1-2; 8 bases align to TRBD1. From germline, CDR1 is SGHDN and CDR2 FVKESK. The ends lost 1 base at V and 2 bases at J; junction bases unmatched: 3. This CDR3 contains 15 residues.

The chain has TRBV7-9 and TRBJ2-7; 7 nucleotides match TRBD1. The CDR3 has 17 residues. CDR1 SEHNR and CDR2 FQNEAQ come from the germline V gene (reference sequence). J gave up 3 bases and V 3 bases, and 14 bases lay outside the gene matches. CDR3 region: CASSFIFPGQLIYEQYF. In DNA, the CDR3 is TGTGCCAGCAGCTTTATCTTCCCGGGACAGCTAATCTACGAGCAGTACTTC.

V gene TRBV7-2 combines with J gene TRBJ2-5; D call uncertain. The CDR3 has 15 amino acids. The V end was cut by 2 bases, the J end by 2 bases, with 12 bases between. Germline CDR1 reads SGHTA; CDR2 reads FQGNSA. The CDR3, as DNA: TGTGCCAGCAGCTTAAGGTGGGCAGCTCAAGAGACCCAGTACTTC. This encodes CASSLRWAAQETQYF.

The chain links TRBV2 to TRBJ1-6, with D perhaps TRBD1 (5 bases). With 7 bases removed from V and 0 bases from J, the gap between germline ends came to 10 bases. Germline CDR1 reads SNHLY; CDR2 reads FYNNEI. The CDR3 runs to 15 residues. CDR3 region: CASTRQNSYNSPLHF. CDR3 nucleotides: TGTGCCAGCACCCGACAGAACTCCTATAATTCACCCCTCCACTTT.

V usage is TRBV29-1 and J usage is TRBJ1-2; 7 bases agree with TRBD1. Trimming removed 6 bases from V and 3 bases from J; junction bases left unmatched: 7. The CDR3 sequence is 13 residues long. The V gene's germline CDR1 is SQVTM and CDR2 ANQGSEA. CDR3 amino acids: CSVQQGIYYGYTF. The CDR3 DNA reads TGCAGCGTACAACAGGGGATTTACTATGGCTACACCTTC.

The gene calls are TRBV7-6 and TRBJ2-7; 15 bases are shared with TRBD2. The CDR3 covers 18 residues. The trim removed 1 base at V and 1 base at J, leaving 5 bases unmatched. Germline values: CDR1 SGHVS, CDR2 FNYEAQ. CDR3 loop: CASSLGTSGGAGSYEQYF. The CDR3 coding sequence is TGTGCCAGCAGCTTAGGGACTAGCGGGGGGGCCGGGTCCTACGAGCAGTACTTC.

The V gene is TRBV7-9, the J gene TRBJ1-4; 8 nucleotides match TRBD1. This CDR3 contains 13 residues. Germline CDR1 SEHNR, CDR2 FQNEAQ (reference sequence). Germline trimming cut 8 bases from V and 2 bases from J; bases unmatched to any gene: 1. The CDR3 sequence: CASGQGTNEKLFF. The DNA of the CDR3 is TGTGCCAGCGGACAGGGCACTAATGAAAAACTGTTTTTT.

This chain links TRBV7-8 with TRBJ1-1, with D uncertain. The CDR3 is 13 amino acids. Germline CDR1 and CDR2: SGHVS and FQNEAQ. Between the trimmed V and J ends, which lost 3 bases and 3 bases, there was a span of 8 bases. The CDR3 protein is CASSLNQDTEAFF. The CDR3 nucleotides read TGTGCCAGCAGCTTGAATCAGGACACTGAAGCTTTCTTT.

This chain uses TRBV2 with TRBJ2-7, with D possibly matching TRBD2 (6 bases). Trimming took 1 base from V and 10 from J, leaving 20 bases between them. CDR3 length equals 15 residues. Germline V gene lookup returns CDR1 SNHLY and CDR2 FYNNEI. In DNA, the CDR3 is TGTGCCAGCAGTGAAGGGGGTTGGCGAGCGGGCAAACAGTACTTC. Amino acids: CASSEGGWRAGKQYF.

V and J are TRBV7-7 and TRBJ2-1; tentative D call: TRBD1 (5 bases). CDR1 SSHAT and CDR2 FNYEAQ come from the germline V gene (reference sequence). V was trimmed by 1 base and J by 6 bases, leaving 10 bases between them. This CDR3 region has 14 residues. DNA of the CDR3: TGTGCCAGCAGCTTAGTCCCTAGGGGCAATGAGCAGTTCTTC. Its translation: CASSLVPRGNEQFF.

The chain is built from TRBV5-1 and TRBJ1-6; D remains unclear. CDR1 is SGHRS and CDR2 is YFSETQ in the germline V gene. The CDR3 has 13 amino acids. V lost 2 bases to trimming and J lost 8 bases, with 8 bases between them. The CDR3 here is CASSFEGHSPLHF. CDR3 bases: TGCGCCAGCAGCTTCGAGGGTCATTCACCCCTCCACTTT.

J is TRBJ1-2 and V is TRBV6-6, with D hard to call. The CDR3 is 16 amino acids. Germline CDR1 reads MNHNY; CDR2 reads SVGAGI (reference sequence). Trimming took 2 bases from V and 0 from J, leaving 13 bases between them. The CDR3: CASSYRGNLPNYGYTF. The CDR3 nucleotides are TGTGCCAGCAGTTACCGCGGGAACTTGCCTAACTATGGCTACACCTTC.

The rearrangement links TRBV15 to TRBJ1-2; D gene uncertain. This CDR3 spans 17 amino acids. CDR1 is LNHNV, CDR2 YYDKDF, per germline (reference sequence). The V end was cut by 0 bases, the J end by 4 bases, with 18 bases between. This CDR3 reads CATSRDPTEWGVYGYTF. For the CDR3, the DNA is TGTGCCACCAGCAGAGATCCTACAGAGTGGGGAGTCTATGGCTACACCTTC.

This clone was recorded a few times. The chain has TRBV6-5 and TRBJ1-4; a weak D match, TRBD1 (5 bases). Deletions cut 5 bases from V and 0 bases from J, with 7 bases between. CDR1 is MNHEY and CDR2 is SVGAGI in the germline V gene. The CDR3 has 14 residues. The CDR3 DNA is TGTGCCAGCAGTGTCAGGGCAACTAATGAAAAACTGTTTTTT. Its protein is CASSVRATNEKLFF.

The chain has TRBV25-1 and TRBJ1-2; 7 nucleotides align to TRBD1. The CDR3 spans 15 residues. Trimming at V came to 5 bases and at J to 4 bases, leaving 10 bases not matched to a gene. From germline, CDR1 is MGHDK and CDR2 SYGVNS. The DNA for the CDR3 is TGTGCCAGCAGTCCGATGGGGACAGCTTTCTATGGCTACACCTTC. It translates to CASSPMGTAFYGYTF.

The CDR3 coding sequence is TGTGCCAGCAGTCCGGAGGGGGCGGGTTATCAGCCCCAGCATTTT. Amino acids: CASSPEGAGYQPQHF. This rearrangement joins TRBV27 to TRBJ1-5; 7 positions agree with TRBD1. CDR1 MNHEY and CDR2 SMNVEV come from the germline V gene (reference sequence). CDR3 size: 15 residues. V lost 5 bases to trimming and J lost 5 bases; unmatched junction nucleotides: 9.

This clone was detected once. This CDR3 is missing its conserved last phenylalanine or tryptophan, likely due to a read error. The chain employs TRBV2 and TRBJ1-5, with 9 bases lining up with TRBD1. V lost 5 bases to trimming and J lost 2 bases; unmatched junction nucleotides: 7. From germline, CDR1 is SNHLY and CDR2 FYNNEI. The CDR3 length is 16 residues. This CDR3 reads CASSPDRGRGNQPQHV. The CDR3 DNA sequence: TGTGCCAGCAGTCCGGACAGGGGTAGAGGCAATCAGCCCCAGCATGTT.